The clone carrying this TCR beta chain has more than one count but fewer than ten. Its antigen is currently unknown. The sample comes from a study of cytomegalovirus exposure and HLA in healthy donors. The study, taken as a whole, reports: Donor immune exposure was known only as CMV serostatus. Sequencing likely produced, as an artifact, a cluster of highly shared sequence variants. The authors listed 150 to 200 TCR beta chains as cytomegalovirus-associated. On later analysis, the bulk of CMV-associated TCR beta chains appeared to be HLA-restricted.

13 Jbeta primers and 60 Vbeta primers were used for the PCR. Clones were sequenced by immunoSEQ multiplex PCR, and TCRdb holds only the in-frame ones, with some missing. Of fewer than 90,000 clones listed, just under 80% were seen once; the top ten hold 2.5%. The CDR3 contains 12 residues. Germline V gives CDR1 LNHDA, CDR2 SQIVND (reference sequence). V was cut by 1 base and J by 12 bases, with 11 bases left in between. What was sequenced was PBMCs. The gene calls are TRBV19 and TRBJ2-3; possibly TRBD1 for D (6 bases). The source is a male donor in good health and CMV-seropositive. The CDR3 DNA reads as TGTGCCAGTAGTATAGTGCAGGGGTCTCAGTATTTT. Its protein is CASSIVQGSQYF.